This record looks at one T cell receptor (beta chain) sequence and its context. Assay: immunoSEQ multiplex PCR; the TCRdb copy retains only in-frame clones and omits some. Found here are about 72,000 clones, around 83% of them singletons; the top ten hold about 3.7%. The record originates from a study of neoadjuvant anti-PD-1 for oral cavity cancer. Overall study: Most patients had three to four biweekly doses of 3 mg/kg nivolumab before resection.

Patients were newly diagnosed with stage II-IVA oral cavity squamous cell carcinoma without prior systemic or radiation treatment. Here the sequenced sample was PBMCs, taken before nivolumab (anti-PD-1) treatment. The receptor comes from a person between 35 and 79 years old with oral cavity squamous cell carcinoma.

The CDR3, as DNA: TGTGCCAGCAGCTTAGCAGCAGGGTTCTTATACGAGCAGTACTTC. This translates into CASSLAAGFLYEQYF. The chain joins TRBV7-3 to TRBJ2-7; tentative D call: TRBD1 (5 bases). CDR3 length equals 15 residues. CDR1 is SGHTA, CDR2 FQGTGA, per germline. V lost 2 bases and J lost 4, with 15 bases in between.